These T cell receptor beta chains were read from a single sample in a study of blood T cell repertoires in COVID-19. Only in-frame clones appear in the TCRdb table, and some are missing; sequencing was by immunoSEQ multiplex PCR. The repertoire includes about 170,000 clones, about 86% of them detected once, and roughly 20% sits in the top ten. The sample was peripheral blood. The receptors stem from a woman aged 70 to 79 who had recovered from COVID-19. Each CDR3 is given with its conserved first and last residue. A D gene is named only where the DNA matches it firmly. Where a row states a size, it is once, few, many or the class of an expanded clone; other rows omit it.

TRBV6-5	TRBJ1-6	TRBD1	-	TGTGCCAGTTGGGGTCGGACAGGCCCTTCGCCCCTCCACTTT	CASWGRTGPSPLHF
TRBV6-2/TRBV6-3	TRBJ1-1	-	-	TGTGCCAGCATCCCATGGAACGGAGCCCTGAACACTGAAGCTTTCTTT	CASIPWNGALNTEAFF
TRBV30	TRBJ1-6	-	-	TGTGCCTGGACCGGGGGTCAGCTTAATTCACCCCTCCACTTT	CAWTGGQLNSPLHF
TRBV12-3/TRBV12-4	TRBJ2-3	-	-	TGTGCCAGCAGTTTTCAGGGCACAGATACGCAGTATTTT	CASSFQGTDTQYF
TRBV6-2/TRBV6-3	TRBJ2-7	-	-	TGTGCCAGCAGTTACTTGTTAGGTGGGAGGATCTCCTACGAGCAGTACTTC	CASSYLLGGRISYEQYF
TRBV14	TRBJ2-1	-	few	TGTGCCAGCAGCCTACCGGGACTCTACAATGAGCAGTTCTTC	CASSLPGLYNEQFF
TRBV12-3/TRBV12-4	TRBJ1-2	-	-	TGTGCCAGCAGTTTCGGGGGTACCTACACCTTC	CASSFGGTYTF
TRBV4-1	TRBJ2-7	-	-	TGCGCCAGCAGCCAAGGGGGCAGCTACGAGCAGTACTTC	CASSQGGSYEQYF
TRBV4-3	TRBJ2-7	TRBD2	-	TGCGCCAGCAGCCAAGTGGTTTCGGGAGGCCCCTACGAGCAGTACTTC	CASSQVVSGGPYEQYF
TRBV9	TRBJ2-4	-	-	TGTGCCAGCGGAGGGGTGACCAAAAACATTCAGTACTTC	CASGGVTKNIQYF
TRBV18	TRBJ1-1	-	-	TGTGCCAGCTCACCTTTCCAACCCCGACAGTCTTTAATGAACACTGAAGCTTTCTTT	CASSPFQPRQSLMNTEAFF
TRBV24-1	TRBJ1-4	TRBD1	-	TGTGCCACCAGTGATTCGGGGACAGGGACCGAAAAACTGTTTTTT	CATSDSGTGTEKLFF
TRBV20-1	TRBJ2-3	TRBD2	-	TGCAGTGCTAGTGGGGGGGGAACAGATACGCAGTATTTT	CSASGGGTDTQYF
TRBV11-3	TRBJ2-3	TRBD2	-	TGTGCCAGCAGCCGGGGGGTAGCGCCAAGCACAGATACGCAGTATTTT	CASSRGVAPSTDTQYF
TRBV28	TRBJ1-2	TRBD1	-	TGTGCCAGCAGCCATACCAGGGGGGCGAGCTATGGCTACACCTTC	CASSHTRGASYGYTF
TRBV5-1	TRBJ2-6	-	-	TGCGCCAGCAGCTCCAGCTCTGGGGCCAACGTCCTGACTTTC	CASSSSSGANVLTF
TRBV4-1	TRBJ1-1	-	-	TGCGCCAGCAGCCCCCGACGGCGGACTGAAGCTTTCTTT	CASSPRRRTEAFF
TRBV5-4	TRBJ1-2	-	-	TGTGCCAGCAGCTGGCCGTGGGGGGGTGATGGCTACACCTTC	CASSWPWGGDGYTF
TRBV2	TRBJ1-4	TRBD1	-	TGTGCCAGCAGTAGGACAGGCCTTCAGGGTGAAAAACTGTTTTTT	CASSRTGLQGEKLFF
TRBV29-1	TRBJ1-2	TRBD1	-	TGCAGCGTTGAAGTAATGGGACAGGGGTTCTACTATGGCTACACCTTC	CSVEVMGQGFYYGYTF
TRBV7-7	TRBJ2-5	TRBD2	-	TGTGCCAGCAGCTTAGTGCTGGGGGTAGCGGGGGACCAAGAGACCCAGTACTTC	CASSLVLGVAGDQETQYF
TRBV6-2/TRBV6-3	TRBJ2-7	TRBD2	-	TGTGCCAGCAGTTACGACGGGGCGGTGGGGGTGTACGCGGGAGGATCCTACGAGCAGTACTTC	CASSYDGAVGVYAGGSYEQYF
TRBV11-3	TRBJ1-1	-	-	TGTGCCAGCAGCTTAGTGGGGGGAGGCTCCAAGGCGAACACTGAAGCTTTCTTT	CASSLVGGGSKANTEAFF
TRBV6-6	TRBJ1-4	-	-	TGTGCCGGCTCTTGGGGGCCAAACAATAATGAAAAACTGTTTTTT	CAGSWGPNNNEKLFF
TRBV5-4	TRBJ1-2	-	once	TGTGCCAGCAGCCGGCGCGGGGGTGAACGGTATGGCTACACCTTC	CASSRRGGERYGYTF
TRBV18	TRBJ2-5	TRBD2	-	TGTGCCAGCTCACGGACCAGCGGGACTAAAGAGACCCAGTACTTC	CASSRTSGTKETQYF
TRBV9	TRBJ2-1	TRBD2	-	TGTGCCAGCAGCGAGAGATCGGGAGGCACCGCTGAGCAGTTCTTC	CASSERSGGTAEQFF
TRBV19	TRBJ2-5	TRBD1	-	TGTGCCAGTAGTCCAGGGGGAGAGACCCAGTACTTC	CASSPGGETQYF
TRBV5-1	TRBJ1-6	-	few	TGCGCCAGCAGCCGAACAGGGCCCTATAATTCACCCCTCCACTTT	CASSRTGPYNSPLHF
TRBV9	TRBJ2-7	-	-	TGTGCCAGCAGCGTTGGGAGTGCCAGCTCCTACGAGCAGTACTTC	CASSVGSASSYEQYF
TRBV21-1	TRBJ2-7	-	-	TGTGCCAGCAGCAAAGGGACTAGCGGGAACTCCTACGAGCAGTACTTC	CASSKGTSGNSYEQYF
TRBV7-9	TRBJ2-7	TRBD1	-	TGTGCCAGCAGCTTAGGGGGGACAGGGGACGAGCAGTACTTC	CASSLGGTGDEQYF
TRBV30	TRBJ1-1	-	-	TGTGCCTGGGGGGGGAGAATACGTCGAGCTTTCTTT	CAWGGRIRRAFF
TRBV4-1	TRBJ2-1	-	many	TGCGCCAGCAGCCATCCCCTTGAGGATGAGCAGTTCTTC	CASSHPLEDEQFF
TRBV12-3/TRBV12-4	TRBJ2-5	-	-	TGTGCCAGCAGCCCCCTCCCCGAGACCCAGTACTTC	CASSPLPETQYF
TRBV21-1	TRBJ1-5	-	few	TGTGCCAGCAGCACCACAGGGTGCGGACAGCCCCAGCATTTT	CASSTTGCGQPQHF
TRBV28	TRBJ2-7	TRBD2	-	TGTGCCAGCAGTTTCGCAGGGAGCGGGGATTACGAGCAGTACTTC	CASSFAGSGDYEQYF
TRBV27	TRBJ1-5	-	-	TGTGCCAGCAGTTCCCTTCTCACAGGGTCCAATCAGCCCCAGCATTTT	CASSSLLTGSNQPQHF
TRBV19	TRBJ2-1	-	once	TGTGCCAGTAGTAGGGGGGACCGGGCCTCCAATGAGCAGTTCTTC	CASSRGDRASNEQFF
TRBV7-9	TRBJ2-2	-	once	TGTGCCAGCAGACAGGGACAGAACACCGGGGAGCTGTTTTTT	CASRQGQNTGELFF
TRBV5-4	TRBJ2-1	-	-	TGTGCCAGCAGCCGGCAGGGGTACAATGAGCAGTTCTTC	CASSRQGYNEQFF
TRBV3-1/TRBV3-2	TRBJ2-1	TRBD2	once	TGTGCCAGCACCCAGACTAGCGGCTACAATGAGCAGTTCTTC	CASTQTSGYNEQFF
TRBV5-4	TRBJ2-7	TRBD1	-	TGTGCCAGCAGCGCACAGGGGTCCTCCGAGCAGTACTTC	CASSAQGSSEQYF
TRBV4-2	TRBJ1-5	-	-	TGTGCCAGCAGCCAAGTTGTTGCCTCACGGGGCAATCAGCCCCAGCATTTT	CASSQVVASRGNQPQHF
TRBV4-2	TRBJ1-3	TRBD1	-	TGTGCCAGCAGCCTACAGGGGACCTATGGAAACACCATATATTTT	CASSLQGTYGNTIYF
TRBV11-3	TRBJ1-1	-	many	TGTGCCAGCAGCTTAGTAGGTGGAGCTGAAGCTTTCTTT	CASSLVGGAEAFF
TRBV7-6	TRBJ1-2	-	few	TGTGCCAGCAGCTCGGGACTAGGCTATGGCTACACCTTC	CASSSGLGYGYTF
TRBV28	TRBJ1-1	TRBD1	-	TGTGCCAGCCCGGGGACCGAGGGACAGGGGCTCTCACCGATGAACACTGAAGCTTTCTTT	CASPGTEGQGLSPMNTEAFF
TRBV12-5	TRBJ2-7	-	-	TGTGCTAGTGACCTGATCCTGGGGGGCGAGCAGTACTTC	CASDLILGGEQYF
TRBV10-3	TRBJ1-2	-	-	TGTGCCATCAGTGGGGGCGGGAATGGCTACACCTTC	CAISGGGNGYTF
TRBV6-5	TRBJ2-7	TRBD1	-	TGTGCCAGCAGCCGTCAGGGGGCGGGCTACGAGCAGTACTTC	CASSRQGAGYEQYF
TRBV10-3	TRBJ1-5	TRBD1	-	TGTGCCATCAGCCGCCGACAGGGGCTTAGCAATCAGCCCCAGCATTTT	CAISRRQGLSNQPQHF
TRBV4-3	TRBJ2-5	-	-	TGCGCCAGCAGCCCCACGTGGGGGCTTGTGGTGGCCCAGTACTTC	CASSPTWGLVVAQYF
TRBV6-1	TRBJ2-1	TRBD2	-	TGTGCCAGCAGTGAACTAGCGGGAGGCTACAATGAGCAGTTCTTC	CASSELAGGYNEQFF
TRBV19	TRBJ2-3	-	-	TGTGCCAGTAAAAGCACACACTACACAGATACGCAGTATTTT	CASKSTHYTDTQYF
TRBV6-5	TRBJ2-7	TRBD2	-	TGTGCCAGCAGTTGGACTAGCGGGGAATACGAGCAGTACTTC	CASSWTSGEYEQYF
TRBV5-6	TRBJ2-2	-	-	TGTGCCAGCAGCTTGGGGCAGGGCGACACCGGGGAGCTGTTTTTT	CASSLGQGDTGELFF
TRBV29-1	TRBJ2-7	-	-	TGCAGCGTTGGGGACTGGATCGAGCAGTACTTC	CSVGDWIEQYF
TRBV29-1	TRBJ2-1	TRBD1	-	TGCAGCGGGGCGAGGGGGACAGGGGGCAGTGAGCAGTTCTTC	CSGARGTGGSEQFF